Presented here are 3 T cell receptor beta chains from one specimen sequenced in a study of technical replicates of blood from a handful of donors. Profiled with immunoSEQ multiplex PCR; TCRdb holds only in-frame clones, not every one. The sample holds under 110,000 clones, over 90% seen once. Sequencing was performed on T cells isolated from PBMCs. The receptor set was obtained from a human donor in good health.

The chain couples TRBV30 to TRBJ1-1; 9 bases agree with TRBD1. The junction had 16 bases not matched to a gene; V was cut back by 2 bases and J by 3 bases. The CDR3 length is 18 residues. Per germline, CDR1 GTSNPN and CDR2 SVGIG (reference sequence). The CDR3 here is CAWSSPRGQGFWDTEAFF. The CDR3 nucleotides are TGTGCCTGGAGTTCCCCTCGGGGACAGGGTTTTTGGGACACTGAAGCTTTCTTT.

V and J are TRBV10-3 and TRBJ1-1; the D gene is possibly TRBD1 (6 bases). Germline lookup yields CDR1 ENHRY and CDR2 SYGVKD. CDR3 length: 16 residues. Trimming removed 0 bases at V and 3 bases at J, with 14 bases between. The CDR3 bases are TGTGCCATCAGTGAGTCGCGCGGGGGCCCAGACACTGAAGCTTTCTTT. This codes for CAISESRGGPDTEAFF.

The count of this clone is one. The chain combines TRBV15 with TRBJ2-3; weak D call: TRBD2 (6 bases). The CDR3 has 14 residues. The V and J ends lost 8 bases and 0 bases respectively, with 12 bases between them. Per germline, CDR1 LNHNV and CDR2 YYDKDF (reference sequence). The CDR3 reads CATGGGASTDTQYF. For the CDR3, the DNA is TGTGCCACCGGTGGCGGGGCCAGCACAGATACGCAGTATTTT.